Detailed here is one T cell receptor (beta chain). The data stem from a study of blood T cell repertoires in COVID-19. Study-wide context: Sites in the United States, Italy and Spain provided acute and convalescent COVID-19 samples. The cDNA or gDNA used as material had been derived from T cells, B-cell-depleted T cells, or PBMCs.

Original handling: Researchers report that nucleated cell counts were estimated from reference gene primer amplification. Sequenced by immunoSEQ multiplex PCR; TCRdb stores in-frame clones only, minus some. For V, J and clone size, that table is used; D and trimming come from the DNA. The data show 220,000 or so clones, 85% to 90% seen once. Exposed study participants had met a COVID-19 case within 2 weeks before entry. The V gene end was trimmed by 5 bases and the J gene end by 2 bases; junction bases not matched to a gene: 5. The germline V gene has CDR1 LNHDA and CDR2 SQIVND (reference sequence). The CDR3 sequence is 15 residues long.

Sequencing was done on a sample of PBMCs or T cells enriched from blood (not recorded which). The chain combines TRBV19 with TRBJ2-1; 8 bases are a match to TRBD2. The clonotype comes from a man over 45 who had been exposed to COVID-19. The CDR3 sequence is CASSVGTSTYNEQFF. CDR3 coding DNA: TGTGCCAGTAGTGTAGGGACTAGTACCTACAATGAGCAGTTCTTC.